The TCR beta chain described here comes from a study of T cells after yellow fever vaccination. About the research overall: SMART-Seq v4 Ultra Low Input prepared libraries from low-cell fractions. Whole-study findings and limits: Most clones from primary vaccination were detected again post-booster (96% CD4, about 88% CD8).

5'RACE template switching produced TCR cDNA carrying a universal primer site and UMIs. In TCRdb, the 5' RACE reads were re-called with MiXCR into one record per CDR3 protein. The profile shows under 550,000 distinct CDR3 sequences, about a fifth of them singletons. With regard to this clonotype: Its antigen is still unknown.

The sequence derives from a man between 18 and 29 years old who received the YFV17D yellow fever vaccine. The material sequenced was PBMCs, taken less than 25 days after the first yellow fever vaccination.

The CDR3 coding sequence is TGTGCCAGCAGAACTAGAGGCCCCTCCGGGGAGCTGTTTTTT. It yields the protein CASRTRGPSGELFF. The chain links TRBV6-2 or TRBV6-3 to TRBJ2-2, with D possibly matching TRBD2 (5 bases). Germline loops: CDR1 MNHEY, CDR2 SVGEGT. CDR3 length equals 14 residues. V lost 6 bases to trimming and J lost 6 bases, with 14 bases between them.